Presented here are 9 T cell receptor beta chains from one specimen sequenced in a study of PD-1 blockade in classical Hodgkin lymphoma. Relapse after autologous stem cell transplantation occurred in every patient, and brentuximab vedotin exposure varied. This table comes from immunoSEQ multiplex PCR, and its TCRdb copy is limited to in-frame clones, with some not included. Of about 46,000 clones detected, about three quarters appear once; the ten largest clones hold more than 9.5%. Source: peripheral blood mononuclear cells (PBMCs), taken at baseline. The receptors were gathered from a human donor with classical Hodgkin lymphoma.

V is TRBV5-1 and J is TRBJ2-7; the match to TRBD2 covers 11 bases. CDR3 length equals 15 residues. The trim removed 4 bases at V and 3 bases at J, leaving 6 bases unmatched. Per the germline V gene, CDR1 is SGHRS and CDR2 is YFSETQ. The CDR3 region is CASSVGLAGVYEQYF. The CDR3 nucleotides are TGCGCCAGCAGCGTTGGACTAGCGGGCGTCTACGAGCAGTACTTC.

This chain uses TRBV11-2 with TRBJ2-2; D possibly corresponds to TRBD1 (5 bases). The germline CDR1 and CDR2 sequences are SGHAT and FQNNGV. V was trimmed by 1 base and J by 4 bases, leaving 13 bases between them. This CDR3 comprises 16 residues. DNA for the CDR3: TGTGCCAGCAGCTTAGTCACAGGCCTCTCCACCGGGGAGCTGTTTTTT. Amino acid sequence: CASSLVTGLSTGELFF. Using reference TRBV11-2 and TRBJ2-2 for the parts outside the CDR3, the full variable domain is EAGVAQSPRYKIIEKRQSVAFWCNPISGHATLYWYQQILGQGPKLLIQFQNNGVVDDSQLPKDRFSAERLKGVDSTLKIQPAKLEDSAVYLCASSLVTGLSTGELFFGEGSRLTVL.

The chain joins TRBV27 to TRBJ2-7, with 8 bases identical to TRBD1. V gave up 8 bases and J gave up 2 bases; unmatched junction bases: 5. Germline V gene data show CDR1 as MNHEY and CDR2 as SMNVEV (reference sequence). The CDR3 loop spans 13 amino acids. The CDR3 coding sequence is TGTGCCAGCGGACAGGGACAAACCTACGAGCAGTACTTC. Translating it yields CASGQGQTYEQYF.

The CDR3: CSVERQGVYGYTF. In nucleotides, the CDR3 is TGCAGCGTTGAACGCCAAGGGGTTTATGGCTACACCTTC. The genes are TRBV29-1 and TRBJ1-2, with D possibly matching TRBD1 (5 bases). V was trimmed by 2 bases and J by 5 bases, leaving 12 bases between them. Germline V gene data show CDR1 as SQVTM and CDR2 as ANQGSEA. CDR3 length: 13 amino acids.

The rearrangement uses TRBV18 and TRBJ2-5; D perhaps matches TRBD1 (6 bases). Trimming took 6 bases from V and 5 from J, leaving 13 bases between them. The CDR3 has 13 residues. CDR1 KGHSH and CDR2 LQKENI come from the germline V gene. The chain's CDR3 is CASSQGFLETQYF. DNA of the CDR3: TGTGCCAGCTCCCAGGGGTTCCTTGAGACCCAGTACTTC.

The chain recombines TRBV6-1 with TRBJ2-7; D unclear. CDR3 length equals 13 residues. Trimming removed 9 bases from V and 0 bases from J, with 12 bases in between. The germline V gene encodes CDR1 MNHNS and CDR2 SASEGT. The CDR3 region has the DNA TGTGCCAGTCTTGCTGGGGTCTCCTACGAGCAGTACTTC. Its protein product is CASLAGVSYEQYF.

This chain uses TRBV5-1 with TRBJ1-1; 7 bases line up with TRBD1. The CDR3 contains 13 residues. The junction had 7 bases not matched to a gene; V was cut back by 4 bases and J by 7 bases. Germline CDR1 is SGHRS and CDR2 is YFSETQ. The DNA of the CDR3 is TGCGCCAGCAGCCCCAGCGGGACAGTTGAAGCTTTCTTT. This translates into CASSPSGTVEAFF.

The chain recombines TRBV7-3 with TRBJ2-1, with 14 bases fitting TRBD2. V shed 5 bases, J shed 5 bases, and the junction held 8 bases outside the gene matches. The CDR3 spans 17 residues. Germline CDR1 SGHTA, CDR2 FQGTGA. The CDR3 DNA reads TGTGCCAGCAGCCCTGGACTAGCGGGAGGCCATAACAATGAGCAGTTCTTC. Its protein is CASSPGLAGGHNNEQFF.

The CDR3 nucleotides are TGCGCCAGCAGCTTGTGGGACAGGACTGAAGCTTTCTTT. Translated, it gives CASSLWDRTEAFF. The J gene is TRBJ1-1, the V gene TRBV5-1, with 8 bases that match TRBD1. Trimming removed 1 base from V and 5 bases from J; junction bases left unmatched: 1. This CDR3 has 13 residues. Germline lookup yields CDR1 SGHRS and CDR2 YFSETQ. Filled out from reference TRBV5-1 and TRBJ1-1, the complete variable domain reads KAGVTQTPRYLIKTRGQQVTLSCSPISGHRSVSWYQQTPGQGLQFLFEYFSETQRNKGNFPGRFSGRQFSNSRSEMNVSTLELGDSALYLCASSLWDRTEAFFGQGTRLTVV.